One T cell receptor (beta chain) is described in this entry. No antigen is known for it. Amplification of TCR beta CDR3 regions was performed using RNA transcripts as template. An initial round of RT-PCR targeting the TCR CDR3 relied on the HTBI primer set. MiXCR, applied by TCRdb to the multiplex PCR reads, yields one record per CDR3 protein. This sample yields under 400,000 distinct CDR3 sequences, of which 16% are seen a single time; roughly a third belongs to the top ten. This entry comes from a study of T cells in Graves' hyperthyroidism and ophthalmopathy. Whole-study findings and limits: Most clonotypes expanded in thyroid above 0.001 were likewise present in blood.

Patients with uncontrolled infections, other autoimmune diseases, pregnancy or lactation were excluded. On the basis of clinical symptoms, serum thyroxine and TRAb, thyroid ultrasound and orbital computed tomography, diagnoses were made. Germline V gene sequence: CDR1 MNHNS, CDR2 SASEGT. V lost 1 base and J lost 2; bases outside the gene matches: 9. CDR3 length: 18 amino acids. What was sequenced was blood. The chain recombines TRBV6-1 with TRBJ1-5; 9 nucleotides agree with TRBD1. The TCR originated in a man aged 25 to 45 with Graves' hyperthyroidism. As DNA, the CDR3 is TGTGCCAGCAGTGAAGATTGGGACAGGGCAATGGGCAATCAGCCCCAGCATTTT. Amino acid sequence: CASSEDWDRAMGNQPQHF.